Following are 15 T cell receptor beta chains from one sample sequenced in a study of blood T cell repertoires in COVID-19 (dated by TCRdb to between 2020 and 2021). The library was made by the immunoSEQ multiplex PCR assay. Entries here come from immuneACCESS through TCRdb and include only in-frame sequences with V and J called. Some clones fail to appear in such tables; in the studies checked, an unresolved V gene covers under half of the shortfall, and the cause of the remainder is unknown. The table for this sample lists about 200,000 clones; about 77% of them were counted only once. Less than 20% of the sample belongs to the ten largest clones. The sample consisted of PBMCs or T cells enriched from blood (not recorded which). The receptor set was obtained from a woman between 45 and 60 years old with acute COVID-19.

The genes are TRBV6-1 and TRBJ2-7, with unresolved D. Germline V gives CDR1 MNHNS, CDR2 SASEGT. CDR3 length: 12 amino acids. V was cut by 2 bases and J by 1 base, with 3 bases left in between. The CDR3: CASSERSYEQYV. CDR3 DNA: TGTGCCAGCAGTGAACGGTCCTACGAGCAGTACGTC.

The CDR3 bases are TGTGCCAGCAGTTCCCCGGGACAGGGCCTCAAAAACATTCAGTACTTC. Residues: CASSSPGQGLKNIQYF. The chain employs TRBV2 and TRBJ2-4; 9 bases map to TRBD1. With 5 bases clipped from V and 3 bases from J, the junction kept 8 bases outside the gene matches. Germline values: CDR1 SNHLY, CDR2 FYNNEI. CDR3 length: 16 residues.

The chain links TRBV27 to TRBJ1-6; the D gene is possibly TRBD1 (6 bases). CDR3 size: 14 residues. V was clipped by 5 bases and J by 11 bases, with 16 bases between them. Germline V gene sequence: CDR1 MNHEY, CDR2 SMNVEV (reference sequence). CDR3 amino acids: CASSITGSHAPLHF. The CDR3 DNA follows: TGTGCCAGCAGTATTACAGGGAGTCACGCACCCCTCCACTTT.

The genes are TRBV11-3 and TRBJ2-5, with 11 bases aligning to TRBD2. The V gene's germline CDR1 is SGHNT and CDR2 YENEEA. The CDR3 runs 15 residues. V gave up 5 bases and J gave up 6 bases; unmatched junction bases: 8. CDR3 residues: CASSRDSGGEKTQYF. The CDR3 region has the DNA TGTGCCAGCAGCAGGGATAGCGGGGGGGAGAAGACCCAGTACTTC.

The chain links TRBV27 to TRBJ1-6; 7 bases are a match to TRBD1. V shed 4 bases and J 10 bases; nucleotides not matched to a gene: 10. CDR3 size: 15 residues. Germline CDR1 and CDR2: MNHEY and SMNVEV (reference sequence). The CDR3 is CASSSTGVFGSPLHF. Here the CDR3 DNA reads TGTGCCAGCAGTTCTACAGGGGTGTTTGGATCACCCCTCCACTTT.

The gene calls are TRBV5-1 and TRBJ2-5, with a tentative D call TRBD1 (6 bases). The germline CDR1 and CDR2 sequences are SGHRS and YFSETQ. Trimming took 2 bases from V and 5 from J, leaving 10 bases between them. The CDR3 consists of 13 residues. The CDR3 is CASSLQGWETQYF. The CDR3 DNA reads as TGCGCCAGCAGCTTACAGGGCTGGGAGACCCAGTACTTC.

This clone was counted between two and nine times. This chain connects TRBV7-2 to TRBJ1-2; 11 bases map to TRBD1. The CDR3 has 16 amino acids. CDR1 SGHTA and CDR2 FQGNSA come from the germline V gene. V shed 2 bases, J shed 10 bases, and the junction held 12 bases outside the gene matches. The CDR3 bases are TGTGCCAGCAGCTTATCGTCGGACAGGGGGCTTTCGGTCTACACCTTC. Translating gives CASSLSSDRGLSVYTF.

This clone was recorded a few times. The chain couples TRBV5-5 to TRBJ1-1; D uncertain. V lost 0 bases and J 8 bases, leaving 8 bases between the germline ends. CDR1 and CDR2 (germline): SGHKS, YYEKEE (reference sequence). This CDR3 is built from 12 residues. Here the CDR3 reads CASSLGSSEAFF. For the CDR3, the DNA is TGTGCCAGCAGCTTGGGGAGTTCGGAAGCTTTCTTT.

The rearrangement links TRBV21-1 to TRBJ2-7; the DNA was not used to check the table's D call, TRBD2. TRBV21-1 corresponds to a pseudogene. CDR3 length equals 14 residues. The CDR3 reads CASSKALSGHEQYV. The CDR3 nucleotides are TGTGCCAGCAGCAAAGCGCTGTCGGGTCACGAGCAGTACGTC.

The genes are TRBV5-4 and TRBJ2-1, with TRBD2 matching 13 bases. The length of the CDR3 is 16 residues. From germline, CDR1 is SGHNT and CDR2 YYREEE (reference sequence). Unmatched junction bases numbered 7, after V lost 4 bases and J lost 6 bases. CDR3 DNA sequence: TGTGCCAGCAGCCCCGGACTAGCGGGGGCCTTCAATGAGCAGTTCTTC. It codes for CASSPGLAGAFNEQFF. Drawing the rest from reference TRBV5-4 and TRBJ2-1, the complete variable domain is ETGVTQSPTHLIKTRGQQVTLRCSSQSGHNTVSWYQQALGQGPQFIFQYYREEENGRGNFPPRFSGLQFPNYSSELNVNALELDDSALYLCASSPGLAGAFNEQFFGPGTRLTVL.

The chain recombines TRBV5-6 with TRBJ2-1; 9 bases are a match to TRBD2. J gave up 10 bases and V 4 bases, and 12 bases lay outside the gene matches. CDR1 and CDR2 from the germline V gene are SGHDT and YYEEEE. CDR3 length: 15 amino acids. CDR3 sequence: CASSPLGGGAWEQFF. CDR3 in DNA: TGTGCCAGCAGCCCCCTTGGCGGGGGGGCTTGGGAGCAGTTCTTC. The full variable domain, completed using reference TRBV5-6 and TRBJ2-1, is DAGVTQSPTHLIKTRGQQVTLRCSPKSGHDTVSWYQQALGQGPQFIFQYYEEEERQRGNFPDRFSGHQFPNYSSELNVNALLLGDSALYLCASSPLGGGAWEQFFGPGTRLTVL.

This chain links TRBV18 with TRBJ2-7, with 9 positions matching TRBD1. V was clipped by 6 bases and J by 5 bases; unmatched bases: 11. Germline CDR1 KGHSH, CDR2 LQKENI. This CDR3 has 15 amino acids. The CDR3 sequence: CASSREGQGVNEQYV. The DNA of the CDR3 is TGTGCCAGCTCGCGAGAGGGACAGGGAGTCAACGAGCAGTACGTC.

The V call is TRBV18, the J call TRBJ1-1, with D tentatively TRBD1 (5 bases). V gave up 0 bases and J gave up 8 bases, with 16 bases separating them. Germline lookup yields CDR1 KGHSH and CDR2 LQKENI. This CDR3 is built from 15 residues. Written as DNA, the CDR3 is TGTGCCAGCTCACCACCTACCCATAAGGGGTTCGAAGCTTTCTTT. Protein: CASSPPTHKGFEAFF.

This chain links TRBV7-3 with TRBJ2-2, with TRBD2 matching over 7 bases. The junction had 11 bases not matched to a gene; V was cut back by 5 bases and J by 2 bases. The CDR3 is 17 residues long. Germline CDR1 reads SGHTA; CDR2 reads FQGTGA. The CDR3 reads CASSPAGGTTNTGELFF. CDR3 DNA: TGTGCCAGCAGCCCAGCCGGTGGGACTACAAACACCGGGGAGCTGTTTTTT.

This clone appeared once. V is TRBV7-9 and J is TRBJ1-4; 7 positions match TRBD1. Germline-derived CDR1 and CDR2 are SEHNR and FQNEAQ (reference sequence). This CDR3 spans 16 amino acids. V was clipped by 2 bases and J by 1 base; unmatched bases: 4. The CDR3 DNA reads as TGTGCCAGCAGCTTACCAGGGGGTGGAACTAATGAAAAACTGTTTTTT. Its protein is CASSLPGGGTNEKLFF.